One and the same sample provided the 12 T cell receptor beta chains below, sequenced in a study of T cells after yellow fever vaccination. TCRdb used MiXCR to reprocess the 5' RACE reads, holding one entry per CDR3 protein. The table has about 550,000 distinct CDR3 sequences, roughly 21% seen once. The sample in question was PBMCs, obtained 15 days after the yellow fever booster vaccination. The receptors were sampled from a man aged 25-40 years who received the YFV17D yellow fever vaccine.

In this sample, this clonotype turned up once. DNA of the CDR3: TGCAGCGTTCTCGGGACTAGCGTAGACGAGCAGTACTTC. It encodes CSVLGTSVDEQYF. The genes are TRBV29-1 and TRBJ2-7; 10 bases map to TRBD2. V shed 5 bases and J 5 bases; nucleotides not matched to a gene: 6. This CDR3 contains 13 residues. Germline lookup yields CDR1 SQVTM and CDR2 ANQGSEA.

This rearrangement joins TRBV5-5 to TRBJ2-1; no clear D gene. CDR1 SGHKS and CDR2 YYEKEE come from the germline V gene (reference sequence). CDR3 length: 13 residues. V shed 4 bases and J shed 4 bases, with 9 bases lying between them. The CDR3 nucleotides read TGTGCCAGCAGCGTCTCTGATTACAATGAGCAGTTCTTC. This translates into CASSVSDYNEQFF.

The genes are TRBV20-1 and TRBJ2-3; TRBD2 matches at 7 bases. The CDR3 loop spans 13 amino acids. Looked up from germline, CDR1 is DFQATT and CDR2 is SNEGSKA (reference sequence). V trimming: 6 bases; J trimming: 2 bases; junction bases outside the gene matches: 5. CDR3: CSASGELTDTQYF. CDR3 bases: TGCAGTGCGAGCGGGGAACTCACAGATACGCAGTATTTT.

This chain links TRBV5-1 with TRBJ2-3; the D is unclear. CDR3 length: 14 residues. V was clipped by 0 bases and J by 4 bases, with 9 bases between them. The V gene's germline CDR1 is SGHRS and CDR2 YFSETQ. CDR3 in DNA: TGCGCCAGCAGCTTGGCCGCGAAAGCAGATACGCAGTATTTT. As protein: CASSLAAKADTQYF.

This clonotype came up a few times. J is TRBJ2-3 and V is TRBV5-1; D possibly uses TRBD1 or TRBD2 (5 bases each). The CDR3 spans 16 residues. Germline-derived CDR1 and CDR2 are SGHRS and YFSETQ. Trimming removed 4 bases at V and 0 bases at J, with 15 bases between. The CDR3 nucleotides are TGCGCCAGCAGCGCCCCCCGGGGCGCTAGCACAGATACGCAGTATTTT. Protein: CASSAPRGASTDTQYF.

In this sample, this clonotype turned up a few times. The chain is built from TRBV6-1 and TRBJ2-7; 8 nucleotides line up with TRBD2. The V gene's germline CDR1 is MNHNS and CDR2 SASEGT. The J segment lost 3 bases and the V segment lost 7 bases, leaving 11 bases of the junction unmatched. The CDR3 loop spans 15 amino acids. This chain's CDR3 is CASTLTGGAGYEQYF. As DNA, the CDR3 is TGTGCCAGCACCCTTACGGGAGGGGCGGGCTACGAGCAGTACTTC.

This clonotype was counted only a few times. The J gene is TRBJ2-7, the V gene TRBV10-3; unclear D gene. V lost 1 base to trimming and J lost 2 bases, with 6 bases between them. Germline CDR1 ENHRY, CDR2 SYGVKD. The CDR3 runs 13 residues. CDR3 residues: CAISELKTYEQYF. CDR3 coding DNA: TGTGCCATCAGTGAGTTGAAAACCTACGAGCAGTACTTC.

This clonotype was seen more than once but under ten times. The V call is TRBV7-2, the J call TRBJ2-2, with 8 bases aligning to TRBD1. The V segment lost 5 bases and the J segment 6 bases; nucleotides outside the gene matches: 11. Germline CDR1 SGHTA, CDR2 FQGNSA. The CDR3 length is 16 residues. CDR3 coding DNA: TGTGCCAGCAGCGCCCGCCGGGACAGGATGGCCGGGGAGCTGTTTTTT. This gives the protein CASSARRDRMAGELFF. The variable domain in full, completed from reference TRBV7-2 and TRBJ2-2, reads GAGVSQSPSNKVTEKGKDVELRCDPISGHTALYWYRQSLGQGLEFLIYFQGNSAPDKSGLPSDRFSAERTGGSVSTLTIQRTQQEDSAVYLCASSARRDRMAGELFFGEGSRLTVL.

This chain joins TRBV3-1 and TRBJ2-7, with 10 bases that match TRBD2. V lost 4 bases to trimming and J lost 12 bases; unmatched junction nucleotides: 15. The V gene's germline CDR1 is LGHDT and CDR2 YNNKEL (reference sequence). The CDR3 is made up of 15 amino acids. The CDR3 DNA is TGTGCCAGCAGCCCGTCCGGGACTAGCGTGCCCCGGTCGTACTTC. Its protein is CASSPSGTSVPRSYF.

This clonotype was counted between two and nine times. The rearrangement uses TRBV12-3 or TRBV12-4 and TRBJ2-2; tentative D call: TRBD2 (5 bases). This CDR3 contains 14 residues. Trimming stripped 3 bases from V and 6 bases from J, with 11 bases between. Written as DNA, the CDR3 is TGTGCCAGCAGTTTGTCACTAGAGGCCGGGGAGCTGTTTTTT. This translates into CASSLSLEAGELFF.

V usage is TRBV20-1 and J usage is TRBJ2-5, with TRBD1 matching over 7 bases. From germline, CDR1 is DFQATT and CDR2 SNEGSKA (reference sequence). The CDR3 sequence is 11 residues long. V shed 6 bases and J 5 bases; nucleotides not matched to a gene: 3. As DNA, the CDR3 is TGCAGTGCCCAGGGGGTCGAGACCCAGTACTTC. This encodes CSAQGVETQYF.

The rearrangement links TRBV24-1 to TRBJ2-3; either TRBD1 or TRBD2 may supply D (6 bases each). The CDR3 totals 12 residues. Trimming removed 4 bases at V and 9 bases at J, with 10 bases between. Looked up from germline, CDR1 is KGHDR and CDR2 is SFDVKD. The CDR3 sequence is CATSDGGRTQYF. The CDR3 region has the DNA TGTGCCACCAGTGACGGGGGCAGGACGCAGTATTTT.